Reported below is one T cell receptor beta chain. Combining a sample-barcoded 5' primer with a J-beta primer mix, a second PCR ran for about 6 to 12 cycles. TCRdb recomputed calls from the 5' RACE reads with MiXCR, one row per CDR3 protein. The sample shows about 1.7 million distinct CDR3 sequences, roughly 27% of them seen only once. The data derive from a study of blood T cells in healthy people across ages. Sample donors were healthy Caucasian individuals that came from Russia, aged roughly 6 to 95. Every sample had a minimum of 6 million PBMCs isolated. Germline lookup yields CDR1 ENHRY and CDR2 SYGVKD. V lost 5 bases and J 3 bases, leaving 22 bases between the germline ends. This CDR3 is 17 amino acids long.

The genes are TRBV10-3 and TRBJ1-1; TRBD1 might be the D (6 bases). Sequencing was performed on blood. The TCR sequence derives from a woman in her twenties or thirties in good health. Here the CDR3 reads CAISPGTSRGMYTEAFF. The CDR3 bases are TGTGCCATCAGTCCCGGGACTTCCAGGGGCATGTACACTGAAGCTTTCTTT.